The TCR beta chain described here comes from a study of cytomegalovirus exposure and HLA in healthy donors. Both 60 Vbeta primers and 13 Jbeta primers went into the PCR. As handled by the study authors: Among the unique TCR beta chains that a later analysis counted, 80 million to 100 million in all, roughly 11 million were shared. TCRdb keeps only in-frame clones here, not all; method: immunoSEQ multiplex PCR. V and J calls and clone size are as listed in that table; D and trimming were resolved from the DNA. The sample holds about 82,000 clones, over 9% seen once. This clone was observed a handful of times. The sample taken for sequencing was PBMCs. This TCR was sampled from a man between 60 and 70 years old in good health and CMV-seropositive.

Here the CDR3 DNA reads TGTGCCTGGACTAAACGCCAGGAAAGGGAGACCCAGTACTTC. Translation: CAWTKRQERETQYF. The rearrangement links TRBV30 to TRBJ2-5, with D unclear. Trimming removed 4 bases from V and 5 bases from J, with 17 bases in between. The CDR3 is 14 amino acids. Germline V gene lookup returns CDR1 GTSNPN and CDR2 SVGIG (reference sequence).